The source of this T cell receptor (beta chain) is a study of cytomegalovirus exposure and HLA in healthy donors. Study outcomes and limitations: Most observed TCR sequences were rare, whereas some public TCRs were detected in many donors. Owing to their indistinguishability, certain V segments, notably TRBV6-2 and TRBV6-3, were excluded. Later on, an analysis found that several of the most significant clusters appeared to be linked to common viral pathogens, which included parvovirus B19.

Trimming removed 4 bases from V and 0 bases from J, with 13 bases in between. This CDR3 has 15 residues. Per germline, CDR1 SGDLS and CDR2 YYNGEE. PCR primers comprised 60 Vbeta and 13 Jbeta primers. As processed by the authors: Later work found 65 million to 100 million unique TCR beta chains, with roughly 11 million shared. Data came from immunoSEQ multiplex PCR; TCRdb stores just in-frame clones and leaves some out. V and J calls and clone size are given by that table; D and trimming were obtained from the DNA. The table lists around 210,000 clones, roughly 80% of them singletons, with about 3% in the top ten. Comments on this clone: Its antigen is not known.

This TCR was recovered from a woman aged 40 to 49 in good health and CMV-seronegative. This sequence joins TRBV9 and TRBJ1-1; weak D call: TRBD1 (6 bases). The sequencing input was PBMCs. The DNA of the CDR3 is TGTGCCAGCAGCCAACTTGACAGGATGAACACTGAAGCTTTCTTT. Protein sequence: CASSQLDRMNTEAFF. The variable domain in full, with the rest retrieved from reference TRBV9 and TRBJ1-1, is DSGVTQTPKHLITATGQRVTLRCSPRSGDLSVYWYQQSLDQGLQFLIQYYNGEERAKGNILERFSAQQFPDLHSELNLSSLELGDSALYFCASSQLDRMNTEAFFGQGTRLTVV.